This TCR beta chain comes out of a study of OX40 agonist ivuxolimab in advanced cancers. The assay was immunoSEQ multiplex PCR, and TCRdb's table has in-frame clones only and misses some. The sample has some 58,000 clones, roughly nine tenths seen once. Study observations and caveats: Averaging showed that CD8+ T cells had more expanded clones than CD4+ did.

On this clone itself: Its antigen is not identified.

This receptor was obtained from an adult with an advanced solid tumor such as melanoma, head and neck, liver or kidney cancer. The sequencing used CD4+ or CD8+ T cells sorted from blood, collected in a trial of the OX40 agonist ivuxolimab.

The chain's CDR3 is CASSSTLAGGTDTQYF. CDR3 coding DNA: TGTGCCAGCAGCTCCACATTAGCGGGAGGGACCGATACGCAGTATTTT. The chain combines TRBV7-9 with TRBJ2-3; 11 bases line up with TRBD2. The V gene's germline CDR1 is SEHNR and CDR2 FQNEAQ (reference sequence). The CDR3 consists of 16 residues. Trimming removed 4 bases from V and 6 bases from J; junction bases left unmatched: 9.